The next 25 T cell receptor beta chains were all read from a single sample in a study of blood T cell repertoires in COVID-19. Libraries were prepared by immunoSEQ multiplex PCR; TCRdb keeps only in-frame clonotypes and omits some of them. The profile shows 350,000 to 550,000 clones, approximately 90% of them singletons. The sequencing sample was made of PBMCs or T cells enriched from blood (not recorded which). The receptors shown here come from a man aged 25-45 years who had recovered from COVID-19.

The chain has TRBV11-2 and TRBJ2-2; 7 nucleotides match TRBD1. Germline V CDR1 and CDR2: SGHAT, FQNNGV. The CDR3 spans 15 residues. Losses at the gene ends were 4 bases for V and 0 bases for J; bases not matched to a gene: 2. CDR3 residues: CASSSGTANTGELFF. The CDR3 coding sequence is TGTGCCAGCAGCTCCGGGACAGCGAACACCGGGGAGCTGTTTTTT.

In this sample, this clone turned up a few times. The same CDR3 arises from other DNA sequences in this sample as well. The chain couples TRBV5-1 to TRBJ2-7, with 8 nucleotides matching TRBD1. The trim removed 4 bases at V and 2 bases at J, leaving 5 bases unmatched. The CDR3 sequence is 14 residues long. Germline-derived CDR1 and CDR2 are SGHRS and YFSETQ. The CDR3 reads CASSAGTGPYEQYF. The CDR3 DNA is TGCGCCAGCAGCGCCGGGACAGGACCCTACGAGCAGTACTTC.

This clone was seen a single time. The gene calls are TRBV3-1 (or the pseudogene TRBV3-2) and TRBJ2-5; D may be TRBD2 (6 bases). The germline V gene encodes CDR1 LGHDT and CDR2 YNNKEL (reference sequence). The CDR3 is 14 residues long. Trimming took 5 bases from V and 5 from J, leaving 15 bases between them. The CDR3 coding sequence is TGTGCCAGCAGCGAATCCGGAGGGAGGGAGACCCAGTACTTC. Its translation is CASSESGGRETQYF.

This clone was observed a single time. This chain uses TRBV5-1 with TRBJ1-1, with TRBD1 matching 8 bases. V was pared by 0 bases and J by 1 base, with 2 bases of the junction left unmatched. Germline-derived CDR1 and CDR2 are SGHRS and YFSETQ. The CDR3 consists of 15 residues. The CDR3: CASSLGQGSNTEAFF. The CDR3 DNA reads TGCGCCAGCAGCTTGGGACAGGGGTCGAACACTGAAGCTTTCTTT.

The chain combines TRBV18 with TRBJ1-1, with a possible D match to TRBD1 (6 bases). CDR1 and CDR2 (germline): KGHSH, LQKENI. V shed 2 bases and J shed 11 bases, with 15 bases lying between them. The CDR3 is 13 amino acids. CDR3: CASSPDRSNAAFF. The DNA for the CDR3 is TGTGCCAGCTCACCAGACAGGAGTAATGCGGCTTTCTTT.

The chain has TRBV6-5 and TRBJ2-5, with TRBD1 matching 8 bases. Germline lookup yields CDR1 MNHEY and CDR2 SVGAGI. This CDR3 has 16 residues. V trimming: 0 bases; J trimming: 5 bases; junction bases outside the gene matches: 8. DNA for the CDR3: TGTGCCAGCAGTTACTCGGCAGGGGGCCGGATCGAGACCCAGTACTTC. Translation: CASSYSAGGRIETQYF.

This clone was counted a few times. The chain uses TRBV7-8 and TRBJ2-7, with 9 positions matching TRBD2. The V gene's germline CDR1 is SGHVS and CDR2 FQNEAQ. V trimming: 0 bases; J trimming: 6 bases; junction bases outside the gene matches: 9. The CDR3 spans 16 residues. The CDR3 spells CASSLARRGRAAEQYF. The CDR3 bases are TGTGCCAGCAGCTTAGCGCGACGCGGGAGGGCGGCCGAGCAGTACTTC.

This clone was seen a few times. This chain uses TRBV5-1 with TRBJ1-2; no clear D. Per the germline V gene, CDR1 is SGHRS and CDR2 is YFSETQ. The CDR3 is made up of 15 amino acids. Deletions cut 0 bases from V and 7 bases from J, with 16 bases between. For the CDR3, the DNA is TGCGCCAGCAGCTTGGACGGACCGCGGCGGGGTGGCTACACCTTC. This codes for CASSLDGPRRGGYTF.

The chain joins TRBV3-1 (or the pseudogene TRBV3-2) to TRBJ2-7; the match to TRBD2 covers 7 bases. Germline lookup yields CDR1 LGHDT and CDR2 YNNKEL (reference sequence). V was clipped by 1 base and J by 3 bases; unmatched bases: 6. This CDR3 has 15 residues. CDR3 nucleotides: TGTGCCAGCAGCCAAGTCGGCGGGAGCGTCTACGAGCAGTACTTC. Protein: CASSQVGGSVYEQYF.

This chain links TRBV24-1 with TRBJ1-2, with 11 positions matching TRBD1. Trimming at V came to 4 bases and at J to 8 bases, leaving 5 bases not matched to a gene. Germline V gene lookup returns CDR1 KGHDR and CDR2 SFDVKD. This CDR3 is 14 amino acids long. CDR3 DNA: TGTGCCACCAGTGACCGGGACAGGGGGAGAGGCTACACCTTC. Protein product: CATSDRDRGRGYTF.

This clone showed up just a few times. The CDR3 region has the DNA TGCGCCAGCAGCCTATTGTTTGGGACACACTACGAGCAGTACTTC. Translated, it gives CASSLLFGTHYEQYF. This chain uses TRBV5-1 with TRBJ2-7; possible D gene TRBD1, 6 bases. Germline CDR1 is SGHRS and CDR2 is YFSETQ. There are 15 residues in the CDR3. With 4 bases removed from V and 3 bases from J, the gap between germline ends came to 17 bases.

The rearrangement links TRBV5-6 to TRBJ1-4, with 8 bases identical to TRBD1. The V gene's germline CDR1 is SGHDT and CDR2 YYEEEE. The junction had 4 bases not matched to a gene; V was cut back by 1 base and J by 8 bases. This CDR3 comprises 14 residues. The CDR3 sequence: CASSLSPGGEKLFF. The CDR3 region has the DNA TGTGCCAGCAGCTTGAGCCCAGGGGGCGAAAAACTGTTTTTT. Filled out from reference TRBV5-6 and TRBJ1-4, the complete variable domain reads DAGVTQSPTHLIKTRGQQVTLRCSPKSGHDTVSWYQQALGQGPQFIFQYYEEEERQRGNFPDRFSGHQFPNYSSELNVNALLLGDSALYLCASSLSPGGEKLFFGSGTQLSVL.

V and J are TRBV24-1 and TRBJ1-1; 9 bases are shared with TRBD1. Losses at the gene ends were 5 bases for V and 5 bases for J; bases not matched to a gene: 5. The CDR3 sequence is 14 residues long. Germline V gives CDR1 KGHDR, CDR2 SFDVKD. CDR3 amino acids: CATSGGQGFTEAFF. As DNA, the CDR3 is TGTGCCACCAGTGGGGGACAGGGTTTTACTGAAGCTTTCTTT.

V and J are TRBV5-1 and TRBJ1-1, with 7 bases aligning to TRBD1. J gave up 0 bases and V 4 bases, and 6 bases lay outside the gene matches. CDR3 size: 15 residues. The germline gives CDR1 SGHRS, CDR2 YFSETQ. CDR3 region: CASSRDSLMNTEAFF. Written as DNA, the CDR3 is TGCGCCAGCAGCAGGGACAGCCTAATGAACACTGAAGCTTTCTTT. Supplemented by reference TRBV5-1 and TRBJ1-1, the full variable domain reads KAGVTQTPRYLIKTRGQQVTLSCSPISGHRSVSWYQQTPGQGLQFLFEYFSETQRNKGNFPGRFSGRQFSNSRSEMNVSTLELGDSALYLCASSRDSLMNTEAFFGQGTRLTVV.

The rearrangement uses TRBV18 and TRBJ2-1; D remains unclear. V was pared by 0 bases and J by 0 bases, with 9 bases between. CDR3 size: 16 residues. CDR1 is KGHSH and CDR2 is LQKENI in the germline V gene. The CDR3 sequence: CASSPPSPSSYNEQFF. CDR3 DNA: TGTGCCAGCTCACCACCGAGTCCGAGCTCCTACAATGAGCAGTTCTTC.

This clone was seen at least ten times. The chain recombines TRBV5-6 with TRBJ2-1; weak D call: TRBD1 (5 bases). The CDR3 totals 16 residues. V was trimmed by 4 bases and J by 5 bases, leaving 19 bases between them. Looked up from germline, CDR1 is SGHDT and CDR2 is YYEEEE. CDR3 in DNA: TGTGCCAGCAGCCTCCTCGCTTGGACACGACACAATGAGCAGTTCTTC. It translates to CASSLLAWTRHNEQFF.

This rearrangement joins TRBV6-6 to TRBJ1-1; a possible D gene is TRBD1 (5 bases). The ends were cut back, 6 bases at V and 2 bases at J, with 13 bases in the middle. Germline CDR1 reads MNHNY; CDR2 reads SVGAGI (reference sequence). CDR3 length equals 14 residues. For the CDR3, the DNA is TGTGCCAGCAGCACAGAGACAGTTAACACTGAAGCTTTCTTT. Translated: CASSTETVNTEAFF.

CDR3 amino acids: CASSQSAGKGYEQFF. The CDR3 coding sequence is TGTGCCAGCAGCCAATCCGCGGGAAAAGGCTATGAGCAGTTCTTC. This sequence joins TRBV16 and TRBJ2-1; tentative D call: TRBD2 (6 bases). Per the germline V gene, CDR1 is KGHSY and CDR2 is FQNENV. Trimming stripped 0 bases from V and 8 bases from J, with 14 bases between. CDR3 size: 15 residues.

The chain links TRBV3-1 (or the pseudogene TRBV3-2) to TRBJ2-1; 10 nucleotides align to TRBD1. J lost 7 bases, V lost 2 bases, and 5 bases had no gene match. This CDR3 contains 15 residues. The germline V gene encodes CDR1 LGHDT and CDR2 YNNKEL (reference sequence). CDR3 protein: CASSQSGQGDNEQFF. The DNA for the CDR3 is TGTGCCAGCAGCCAAAGCGGACAGGGGGATAATGAGCAGTTCTTC.

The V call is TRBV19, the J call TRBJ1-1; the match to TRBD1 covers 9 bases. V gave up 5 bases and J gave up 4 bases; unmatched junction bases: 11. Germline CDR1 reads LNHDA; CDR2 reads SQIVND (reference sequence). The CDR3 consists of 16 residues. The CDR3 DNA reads TGTGCCAGTAGTCCCCCCTGGGGACAGGGAGGCACTGAAGCTTTCTTT. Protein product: CASSPPWGQGGTEAFF.

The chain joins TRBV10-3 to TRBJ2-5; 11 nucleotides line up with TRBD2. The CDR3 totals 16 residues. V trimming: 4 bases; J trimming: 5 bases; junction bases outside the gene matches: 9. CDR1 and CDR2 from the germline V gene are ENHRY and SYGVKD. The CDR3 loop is CAISALSGRDVETQYF. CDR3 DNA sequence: TGTGCCATCAGTGCACTTAGCGGGAGGGATGTGGAGACCCAGTACTTC.

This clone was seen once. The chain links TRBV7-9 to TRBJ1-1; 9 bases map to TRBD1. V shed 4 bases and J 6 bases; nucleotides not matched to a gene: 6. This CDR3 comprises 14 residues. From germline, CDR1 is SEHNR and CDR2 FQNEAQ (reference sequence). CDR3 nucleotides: TGTGCCAGCAGCTCCGGGACAGGGCGACCTGAAGCTTTCTTT. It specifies CASSSGTGRPEAFF.

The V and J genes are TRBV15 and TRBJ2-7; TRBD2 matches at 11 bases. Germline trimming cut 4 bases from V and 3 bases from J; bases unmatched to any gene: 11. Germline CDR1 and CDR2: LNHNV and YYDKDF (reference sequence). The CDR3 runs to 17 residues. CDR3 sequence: CATSIGGLADIYYEQYF. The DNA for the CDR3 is TGTGCCACCAGCATAGGGGGACTAGCGGACATATACTACGAGCAGTACTTC.

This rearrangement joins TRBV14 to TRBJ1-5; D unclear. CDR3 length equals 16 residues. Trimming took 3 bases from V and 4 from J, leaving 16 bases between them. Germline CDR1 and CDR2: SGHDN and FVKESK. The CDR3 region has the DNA TGTGCCAGCAGCCAGACGGGAGGGCCGTTAAATCAGCCCCAGCATTTT. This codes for CASSQTGGPLNQPQHF.

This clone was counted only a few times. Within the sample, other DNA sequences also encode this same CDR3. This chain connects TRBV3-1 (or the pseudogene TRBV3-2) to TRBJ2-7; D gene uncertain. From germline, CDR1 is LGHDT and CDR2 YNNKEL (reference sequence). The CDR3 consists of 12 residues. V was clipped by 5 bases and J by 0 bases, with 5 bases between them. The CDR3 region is CASSYSSYEQYF. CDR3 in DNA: TGTGCCAGCAGCTATTCCTCCTACGAGCAGTACTTC.